The 3 T cell receptor beta chains listed next were all sequenced from one sample in a study of blood T cell repertoires in COVID-19. Profiled with immunoSEQ multiplex PCR; TCRdb holds only in-frame clones, not every one. The profile covers roughly 150,000 clones, with approximately 85% appearing a single time and under 3% taken by the ten largest. The sequenced material came from peripheral blood. The origin of the receptors is a man aged 45-65 years with acute or convalescent COVID-19.

V usage is TRBV14 and J usage is TRBJ1-2, with D perhaps TRBD1 (6 bases). The CDR3 spans 15 residues. The V and J ends lost 4 bases and 6 bases respectively, with 18 bases between them. CDR1 is SGHDN, CDR2 FVKESK, per germline. In nucleotides, the CDR3 is TGTGCCAGCAGCCTAGTTCTGGGACACATCAATGGCTACACCTTC. This codes for CASSLVLGHINGYTF.

This clone came up once. The chain has TRBV6-5 and TRBJ1-2, with D hard to call. This CDR3 is 14 amino acids long. Germline loops: CDR1 MNHEY, CDR2 SVGAGI. Deletions cut 3 bases from V and 2 bases from J, with 10 bases between. The CDR3 region is CASSYSSQNYGYTF. DNA of the CDR3: TGTGCCAGCAGTTATTCATCCCAGAACTATGGCTACACCTTC.

This chain joins TRBV19 and TRBJ2-5; 7 bases fit TRBD2. Germline CDR1 reads LNHDA; CDR2 reads SQIVND (reference sequence). The CDR3 totals 15 residues. J was trimmed by 5 bases and V by 4 bases; bases with no gene match: 10. As DNA, the CDR3 is TGTGCCAGTAGTAGCCAGGCGGGGGTAAGGGAGACCCAGTACTTC. It is translated as CASSSQAGVRETQYF.